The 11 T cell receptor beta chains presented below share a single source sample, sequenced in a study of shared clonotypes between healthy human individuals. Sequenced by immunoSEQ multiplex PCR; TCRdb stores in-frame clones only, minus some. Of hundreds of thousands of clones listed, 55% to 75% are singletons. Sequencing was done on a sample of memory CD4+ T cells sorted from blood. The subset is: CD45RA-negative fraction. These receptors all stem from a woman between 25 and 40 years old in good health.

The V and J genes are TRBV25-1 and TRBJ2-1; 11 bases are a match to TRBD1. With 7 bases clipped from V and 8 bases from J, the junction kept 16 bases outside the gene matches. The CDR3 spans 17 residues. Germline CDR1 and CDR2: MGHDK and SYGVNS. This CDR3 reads CASIGQGAFGPFDEQFF. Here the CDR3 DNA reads TGTGCCAGCATTGGACAGGGGGCATTTGGGCCTTTTGATGAGCAGTTCTTC.

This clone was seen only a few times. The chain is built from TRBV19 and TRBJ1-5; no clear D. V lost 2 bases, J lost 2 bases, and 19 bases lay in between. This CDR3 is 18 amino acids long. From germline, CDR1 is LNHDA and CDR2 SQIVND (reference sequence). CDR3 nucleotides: TGTGCCAGTAGTATACCCCAAGAAGGGCTCTTGGGCAATCAGCCCCAGCATTTT. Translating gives CASSIPQEGLLGNQPQHF.

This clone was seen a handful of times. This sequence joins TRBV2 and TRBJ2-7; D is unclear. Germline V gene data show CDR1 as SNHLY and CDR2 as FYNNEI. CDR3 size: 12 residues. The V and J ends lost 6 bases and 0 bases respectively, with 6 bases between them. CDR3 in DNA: TGTGCCAGCAGCCTCAGCTCCTACGAGCAGTACTTC. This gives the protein CASSLSSYEQYF.

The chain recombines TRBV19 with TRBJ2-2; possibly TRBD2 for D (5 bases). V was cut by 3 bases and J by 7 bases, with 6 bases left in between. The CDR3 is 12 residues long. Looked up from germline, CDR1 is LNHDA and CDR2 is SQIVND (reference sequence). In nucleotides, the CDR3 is TGTGCCAGTAGTATCGGGATCGGGGAGCTGTTTTTT. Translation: CASSIGIGELFF.

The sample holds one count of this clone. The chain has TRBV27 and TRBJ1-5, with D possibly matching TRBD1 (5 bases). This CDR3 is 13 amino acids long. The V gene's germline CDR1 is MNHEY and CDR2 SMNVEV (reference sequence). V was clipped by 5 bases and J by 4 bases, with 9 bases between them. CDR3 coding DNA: TGTGCCAGCAGTAGACAGCGGAATCAGCCCCAGCATTTT. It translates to CASSRQRNQPQHF.

The CDR3, as DNA: TGTGCCAGCAGTAGGACAGATAGCAATCAGCCCCAGCATTTT. This sequence encodes CASSRTDSNQPQHF. V and J are TRBV2 and TRBJ1-5; the D gene is possibly TRBD1 (6 bases). This CDR3 has 14 amino acids. CDR1 and CDR2 (germline): SNHLY, FYNNEI. V gave up 5 bases and J gave up 0 bases, with 8 bases separating them.

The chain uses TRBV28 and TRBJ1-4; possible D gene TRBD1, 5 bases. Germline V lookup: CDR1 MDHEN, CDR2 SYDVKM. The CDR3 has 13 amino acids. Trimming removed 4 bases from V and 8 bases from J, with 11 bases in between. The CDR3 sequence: CASSWAGPEKLFF. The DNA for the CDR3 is TGTGCCAGCAGTTGGGCAGGGCCCGAAAAACTGTTTTTT.

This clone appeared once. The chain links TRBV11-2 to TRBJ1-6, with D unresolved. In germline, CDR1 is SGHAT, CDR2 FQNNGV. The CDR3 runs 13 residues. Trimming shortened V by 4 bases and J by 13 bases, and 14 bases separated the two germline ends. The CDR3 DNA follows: TGTGCCAGCAGCTCCCAGCCGGCCTTGCCCCTCCACTTT. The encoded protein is CASSSQPALPLHF.

CDR3 amino acids: CASSTQVSDTQYF. For the CDR3, the DNA is TGCGCCAGCAGCACACAAGTCTCAGATACGCAGTATTTT. The chain is built from TRBV5-1 and TRBJ2-3, with D hard to call. V was trimmed by 4 bases and J by 4 bases, leaving 10 bases between them. This CDR3 comprises 13 residues. In germline, CDR1 is SGHRS, CDR2 YFSETQ. Supplemented by reference TRBV5-1 and TRBJ2-3, the full variable domain reads KAGVTQTPRYLIKTRGQQVTLSCSPISGHRSVSWYQQTPGQGLQFLFEYFSETQRNKGNFPGRFSGRQFSNSRSEMNVSTLELGDSALYLCASSTQVSDTQYFGPGTRLTVL.

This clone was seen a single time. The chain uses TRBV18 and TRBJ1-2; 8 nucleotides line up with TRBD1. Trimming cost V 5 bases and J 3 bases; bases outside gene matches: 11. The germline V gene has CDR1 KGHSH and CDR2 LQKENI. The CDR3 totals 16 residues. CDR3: CASSSSSGGGYYGYTF. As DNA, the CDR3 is TGTGCCAGCTCAAGCTCCTCAGGGGGCGGATACTATGGCTACACCTTC.

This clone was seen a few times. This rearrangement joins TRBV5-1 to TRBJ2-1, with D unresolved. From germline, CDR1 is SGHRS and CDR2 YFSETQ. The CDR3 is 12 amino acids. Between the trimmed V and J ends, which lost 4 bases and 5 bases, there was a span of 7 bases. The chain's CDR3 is CASSLLNNEQFF. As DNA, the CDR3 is TGCGCCAGCAGCCTGCTCAACAATGAGCAGTTCTTC. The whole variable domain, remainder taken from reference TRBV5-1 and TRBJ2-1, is KAGVTQTPRYLIKTRGQQVTLSCSPISGHRSVSWYQQTPGQGLQFLFEYFSETQRNKGNFPGRFSGRQFSNSRSEMNVSTLELGDSALYLCASSLLNNEQFFGPGTRLTVL.